A selection of T cell receptor beta chains follows, all from one sample in a study of cytomegalovirus exposure and HLA in healthy donors. Produced via immunoSEQ multiplex PCR; TCRdb's table is partial and in-frame only. Altogether roughly 200,000 clones are present, 79% being singletons, with the ten largest covering around 4.8%. Material for sequencing was PBMCs. The receptors were gathered from a woman under 40 in good health and CMV-seropositive. The CDR3 runs from the conserved cysteine through the conserved F or W.

J: TRBJ2-7
V: TRBV5-6
CDR3: CASSTRRDSHYEQYF

J: TRBJ1-2
V: TRBV15
CDR3: CATSLDRDYGYTF

J: TRBJ1-1
V: TRBV12-5
CDR3: CATALGGQGTEAFF

J: TRBJ2-1
V: TRBV6-6
CDR3: CAIATGDSYNEQFF

J: TRBJ1-1
V: TRBV5-4
CDR3: CASSPGQGYTEAFF

J: TRBJ2-2
V: TRBV11-3
CDR3: CASSPPDGGTGELFF

J: TRBJ2-3
V: TRBV7-9
CDR3: CASSFQGVRDTQYF

J: TRBJ1-1
V: TRBV4-2
CDR3: CASSQEQGFDTEAFF

J: TRBJ2-1
V: TRBV13
CDR3: CASSLPPPSINYNEQFF

J: TRBJ2-7
V: TRBV4-1
CDR3: CASSRTTGGFYEQYF

J: TRBJ2-3
V: TRBV7-6
CDR3: CASSLASGTGAVDTQYF